Shown below are 5 T cell receptor beta chains from a single sample sequenced in a study of Ad26.COV2.S vaccination and SARS-CoV-2 variants. The treatment denotes: some 20 received Ad26.COV2.S at low or high dose, single or two shots; five or six received placebo; per-sample allocation not given. Sampling was done on day 63 after the first vaccine or placebo injection. The assay was immunoSEQ multiplex PCR, and TCRdb's table has in-frame clones only and misses some. This table has hundreds of thousands of clones, roughly nine tenths appearing once. Source: peripheral blood, taken in a trial of Ad26.COV2.S vaccine versus placebo. These receptors all come from a person between 18 and 59 years old who received the Ad26.COV2.S COVID-19 vaccine or a placebo.

This clone was seen a few times. This sequence joins TRBV7-6 and TRBJ1-1, with D maybe TRBD1 (5 bases). CDR1 and CDR2 from the germline V gene are SGHVS and FNYEAQ. V was shortened by 6 bases and J by 0 bases, with 8 bases between the two germline ends. CDR3 size: 13 residues. CDR3 amino acids: CASSTRVNTEAFF. For the CDR3, the DNA is TGTGCCAGCAGTACCAGGGTGAACACTGAAGCTTTCTTT.

The chain links TRBV5-6 to TRBJ2-2; D not resolved. CDR3 length: 12 amino acids. Trimming took 5 bases from V and 4 from J, leaving 6 bases between them. Per the germline V gene, CDR1 is SGHDT and CDR2 is YYEEEE. The CDR3 region is CASSRVTGELFF. DNA for the CDR3: TGTGCCAGCAGTAGGGTCACCGGGGAGCTGTTTTTT.

This clone was found once. V and J are TRBV6-6 and TRBJ1-2; D unclear. There are 15 residues in the CDR3. Looked up from germline, CDR1 is MNHNY and CDR2 is SVGAGI (reference sequence). Trimming removed 0 bases from V and 2 bases from J, with 10 bases in between. CDR3 protein: CASSYSYPPNYGYTF. CDR3 coding DNA: TGTGCCAGCAGTTACTCATACCCACCCAACTATGGCTACACCTTC.

For the CDR3, the DNA is TGTGCCACCAGTGAAGCCACCGGGGGGCCCTCCTACAATGAGCAGTTCTTC. It is translated as CATSEATGGPSYNEQFF. This chain links TRBV24-1 with TRBJ2-1, with D maybe TRBD2 (7 bases). Germline V gene lookup returns CDR1 KGHDR and CDR2 SFDVKD. The CDR3 is 17 amino acids. Deletions cut 4 bases from V and 0 bases from J, with 15 bases between.

The J gene is TRBJ2-7, the V gene TRBV6-5; TRBD2 agrees at 12 bases. The junction had 4 bases not matched to a gene; V was cut back by 6 bases and J by 1 base. Germline V CDR1 and CDR2: MNHEY, SVGAGI. The CDR3 covers 15 residues. CDR3 bases: TGTGCCAGCAGGCGGACTAGCGGGGAGTCCTACGAGCAGTACTTC. This sequence encodes CASRRTSGESYEQYF.